The 12 T cell receptor beta chains in this list originate from one sample, sequenced in a study of spatial heterogeneity in lung cancer. Study observations and caveats: For expanded intratumoral alpha and beta TCRs, counts tracked tumor mutation counts.

These receptors' targets are unknown. TCRdb re-called the 5' RACE reads with MiXCR, one entry per CDR3 protein. The data contain 18,000 or so distinct CDR3 sequences, around 6% of them seen just once; the ten biggest clones take up under 4.5%. As to time point: sample taken at primary tumor resection. Sequencing used lung tumor tissue, obtained at surgery. All receptors come from a female donor with early-stage non-small cell lung cancer.

By frequency in the sample, this clonotype is medium-sized. The rearrangement joins TRBV7-2 to TRBJ2-3; D not certain. V was clipped by 5 bases and J by 1 base, with 16 bases between them. Germline loops: CDR1 SGHTA, CDR2 FQGNSA. This CDR3 contains 16 residues. As DNA, the CDR3 is TGTGCCAGCAGCCCGAATCGGGTATTTGGCACAGATACGCAGTATTTT. Translating it yields CASSPNRVFGTDTQYF.

This clonotype was found a few times. V and J are TRBV4-2 and TRBJ1-5; 10 nucleotides align to TRBD1. This CDR3 has 16 amino acids. Germline V gene data show CDR1 as LGHNA and CDR2 as YNFKEQ. V gave up 2 bases and J gave up 5 bases; unmatched junction bases: 6. The CDR3 DNA is TGTGCCAGCAGCCAATCCACCGGACAGGGGGATCAGCCCCAGCATTTT. As protein: CASSQSTGQGDQPQHF.

This clonotype rates as medium-sized. The rearrangement joins TRBV6-1 to TRBJ2-2; 13 nucleotides match TRBD2. The V gene's germline CDR1 is MNHNS and CDR2 SASEGT. V dropped 6 bases and J dropped 4; count of bases not matched to a gene: 2. The CDR3 covers 15 residues. The CDR3 sequence: CASRGLAGTTGELFF. CDR3 DNA sequence: TGTGCCAGCAGGGGACTAGCGGGAACCACCGGGGAGCTGTTTTTT.

This clonotype was counted ten times or more. The gene calls are TRBV7-2 and TRBJ2-6; either TRBD1 or TRBD2 may supply D (5 bases each). Germline V gene lookup returns CDR1 SGHTA and CDR2 FQGNSA. This CDR3 has 15 amino acids. V lost 2 bases, J lost 2 bases, and 7 bases lay in between. The chain's CDR3 is CASSLMGAGANVLTF. CDR3 nucleotide sequence: TGTGCCAGCAGCTTAATGGGGGCTGGGGCCAACGTCCTGACTTTC.

This clonotype was picked up many times. The J gene is TRBJ1-4, the V gene TRBV5-1; 8 bases fit TRBD1. Per the germline V gene, CDR1 is SGHRS and CDR2 is YFSETQ. The V gene end was trimmed by 5 bases and the J gene end by 6 bases; junction bases not matched to a gene: 6. The CDR3 is 14 amino acids. The CDR3 protein is CASRPGTGDEKLFF. For the CDR3, the DNA is TGCGCCAGCAGGCCCGGGACAGGCGATGAAAAACTGTTTTTT.

This clonotype was seen repeatedly, ten times or more. The chain recombines TRBV6-5 with TRBJ2-1; 9 bases line up with TRBD2. This CDR3 contains 15 residues. Per germline, CDR1 MNHEY and CDR2 SVGAGI. The ends lost 1 base at V and 7 bases at J; junction bases unmatched: 5. In nucleotides, the CDR3 is TGTGCCAGCAGTTACTTAGCGGGAGTATGGAATGAGCAGTTCTTC. It translates to CASSYLAGVWNEQFF.

There are many counts of this clonotype. The rearrangement uses TRBV12-3 or TRBV12-4 and TRBJ1-4; no reliable D call. The CDR3 extends over 13 amino acids. V was pared by 7 bases and J by 7 bases, with 13 bases between. CDR3 sequence (DNA): TGTGCCAGCACCACCATGGAGGGTGAAAAACTGTTTTTT. It yields the protein CASTTMEGEKLFF.

In its sample, this clonotype was seen many times. The J gene is TRBJ2-3, the V gene TRBV11-2, with D hard to call. Between the trimmed V and J ends, which lost 0 bases and 4 bases, there was a span of 8 bases. Germline V lookup: CDR1 SGHAT, CDR2 FQNNGV. The CDR3 is made up of 14 amino acids. CDR3 DNA sequence: TGTGCCAGCAGCTTAGATGTTACTCCAGATACGCAGTATTTT. Protein: CASSLDVTPDTQYF.

V and J are TRBV6-2 or TRBV6-3 and TRBJ2-2; the D is unclear. CDR3 size: 12 residues. V was clipped by 7 bases and J by 3 bases, with 6 bases between them. Germline V gene data show CDR1 as MNHEY and CDR2 as SVGEGT. CDR3 in amino acids: CASTRYTGELFF. The DNA of the CDR3 is TGTGCCAGCACCCGATACACCGGGGAGCTGTTTTTT.

This clonotype has at least ten counts. The chain employs TRBV20-1 and TRBJ2-3, with a weak D call TRBD2 (6 bases). Looked up from germline, CDR1 is DFQATT and CDR2 is SNEGSKA (reference sequence). The CDR3 runs 14 residues. Trimming took 3 bases from V and 4 from J, leaving 14 bases between them. The CDR3 protein is CSASGGRGADTQYF. CDR3 nucleotide sequence: TGCAGTGCTAGTGGGGGGAGAGGGGCAGATACGCAGTATTTT.

This clonotype counts as medium-sized (0.01 to 0.1%). The V and J genes are TRBV2 and TRBJ2-5; 7 bases line up with TRBD2. The ends lost 7 bases at V and 0 bases at J; junction bases unmatched: 14. CDR1 is SNHLY and CDR2 is FYNNEI in the germline V gene. This CDR3 is built from 17 residues. CDR3 bases: TGTGCCAGCATTGTGGGAGGGCCCCCTTTGTACCAAGAGACCCAGTACTTC. Translated, it gives CASIVGGPPLYQETQYF.

This clonotype was counted many times. The chain combines TRBV5-6 with TRBJ1-6; D call uncertain. CDR1 SGHDT and CDR2 YYEEEE come from the germline V gene. Trimming took 1 base from V and 11 from J, leaving 19 bases between them. The CDR3 loop spans 16 amino acids. CDR3 protein: CASSLFGSHLAAPLHF. CDR3 nucleotide sequence: TGTGCCAGCAGCTTGTTCGGCTCTCACCTAGCGGCACCCCTCCACTTT.